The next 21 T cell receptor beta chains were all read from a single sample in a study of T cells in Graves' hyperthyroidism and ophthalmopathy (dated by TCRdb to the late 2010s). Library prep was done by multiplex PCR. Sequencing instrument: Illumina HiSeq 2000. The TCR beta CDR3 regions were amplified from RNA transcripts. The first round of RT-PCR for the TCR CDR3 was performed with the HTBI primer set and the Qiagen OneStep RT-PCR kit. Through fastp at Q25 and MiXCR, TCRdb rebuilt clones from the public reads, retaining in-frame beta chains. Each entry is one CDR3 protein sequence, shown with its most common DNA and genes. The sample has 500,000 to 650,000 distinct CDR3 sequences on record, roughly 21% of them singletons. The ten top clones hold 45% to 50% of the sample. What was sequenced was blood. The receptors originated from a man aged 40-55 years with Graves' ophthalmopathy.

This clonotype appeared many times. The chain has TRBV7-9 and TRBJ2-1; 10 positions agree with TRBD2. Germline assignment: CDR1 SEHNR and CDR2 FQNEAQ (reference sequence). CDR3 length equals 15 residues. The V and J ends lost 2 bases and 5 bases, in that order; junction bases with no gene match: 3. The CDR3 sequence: CASSLPAGGHNEQFF. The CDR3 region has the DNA TGTGCCAGCAGCTTACCAGCGGGAGGGCACAATGAGCAGTTCTTC.

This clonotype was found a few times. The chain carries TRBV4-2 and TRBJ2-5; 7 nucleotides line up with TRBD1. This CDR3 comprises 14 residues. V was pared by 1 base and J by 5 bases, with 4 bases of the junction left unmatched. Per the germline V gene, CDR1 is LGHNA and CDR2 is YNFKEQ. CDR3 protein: CASSQGGGRETQYF. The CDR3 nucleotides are TGTGCCAGCAGCCAAGGAGGGGGCCGGGAGACCCAGTACTTC.

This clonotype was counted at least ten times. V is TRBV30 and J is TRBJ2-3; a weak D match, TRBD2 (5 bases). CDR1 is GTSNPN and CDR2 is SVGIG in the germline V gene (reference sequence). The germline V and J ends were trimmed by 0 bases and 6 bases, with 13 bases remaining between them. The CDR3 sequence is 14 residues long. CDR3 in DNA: TGTGCCTGGAGTGTTAACTTCGGGGTGGATACGCAGTATTTT. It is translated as CAWSVNFGVDTQYF.

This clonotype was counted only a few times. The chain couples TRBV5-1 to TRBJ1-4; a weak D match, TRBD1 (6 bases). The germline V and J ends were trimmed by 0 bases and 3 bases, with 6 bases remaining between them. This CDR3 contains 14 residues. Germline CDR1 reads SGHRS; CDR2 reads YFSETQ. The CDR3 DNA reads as TGCGCCAGCAGCTTGGGGACAGCTAATGAAAAACTGTTTTTT. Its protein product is CASSLGTANEKLFF. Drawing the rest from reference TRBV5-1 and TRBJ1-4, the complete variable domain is KAGVTQTPRYLIKTRGQQVTLSCSPISGHRSVSWYQQTPGQGLQFLFEYFSETQRNKGNFPGRFSGRQFSNSRSEMNVSTLELGDSALYLCASSLGTANEKLFFGSGTQLSVL.

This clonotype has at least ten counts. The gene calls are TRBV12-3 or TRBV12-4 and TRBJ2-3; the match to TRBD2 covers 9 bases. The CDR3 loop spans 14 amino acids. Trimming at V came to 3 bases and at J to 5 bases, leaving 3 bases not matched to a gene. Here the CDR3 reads CASSLSSGGDTQYF. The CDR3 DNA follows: TGTGCCAGCAGTTTGAGTAGCGGGGGAGATACGCAGTATTTT.

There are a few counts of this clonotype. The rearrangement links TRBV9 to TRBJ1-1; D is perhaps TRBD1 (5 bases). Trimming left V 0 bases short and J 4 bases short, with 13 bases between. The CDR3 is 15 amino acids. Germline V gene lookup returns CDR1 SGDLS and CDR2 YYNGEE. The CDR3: CASSVEGEVSTEAFF. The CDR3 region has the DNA TGTGCCAGCAGCGTAGAAGGGGAGGTGTCCACTGAAGCTTTCTTT. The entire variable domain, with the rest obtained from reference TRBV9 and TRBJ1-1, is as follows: DSGVTQTPKHLITATGQRVTLRCSPRSGDLSVYWYQQSLDQGLQFLIQYYNGEERAKGNILERFSAQQFPDLHSELNLSSLELGDSALYFCASSVEGEVSTEAFFGQGTRLTVV.

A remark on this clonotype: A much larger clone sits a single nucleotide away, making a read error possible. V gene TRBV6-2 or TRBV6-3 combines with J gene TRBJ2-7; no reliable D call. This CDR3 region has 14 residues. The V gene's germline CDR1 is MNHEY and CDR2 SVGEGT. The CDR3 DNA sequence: TGTGCCAGCAGTGACTCCAGAAGCTCCTACGAGCAGTACTTC. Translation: CASSDSRSSYEQYF.

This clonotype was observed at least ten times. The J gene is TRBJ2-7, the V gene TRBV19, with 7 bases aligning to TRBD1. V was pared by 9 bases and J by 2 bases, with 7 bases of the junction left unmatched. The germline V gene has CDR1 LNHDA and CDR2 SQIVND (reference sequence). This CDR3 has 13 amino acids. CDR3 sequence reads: CASSPGQTYEQYF. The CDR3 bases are TGTGCCAGCAGCCCGGGACAGACCTACGAGCAGTACTTC.

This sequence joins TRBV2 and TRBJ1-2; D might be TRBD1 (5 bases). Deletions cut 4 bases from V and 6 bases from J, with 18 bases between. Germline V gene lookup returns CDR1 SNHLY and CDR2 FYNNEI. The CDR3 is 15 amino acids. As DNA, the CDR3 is TGTGCCAGCAGTGGGGACCGGACCTTAGGGGATGGCTACACCTTC. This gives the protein CASSGDRTLGDGYTF.

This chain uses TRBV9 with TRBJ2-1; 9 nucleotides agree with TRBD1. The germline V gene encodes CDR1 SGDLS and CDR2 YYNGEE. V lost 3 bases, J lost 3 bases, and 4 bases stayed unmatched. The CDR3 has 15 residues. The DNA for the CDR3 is TGTGCCAGCAGCGCTCCGGGACAGGGCTACAATGAGCAGTTCTTC. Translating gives CASSAPGQGYNEQFF.

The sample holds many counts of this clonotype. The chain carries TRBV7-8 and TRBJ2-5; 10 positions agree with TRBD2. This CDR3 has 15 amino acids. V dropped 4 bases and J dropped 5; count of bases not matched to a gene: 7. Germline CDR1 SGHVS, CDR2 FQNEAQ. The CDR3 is CASSSLAGGGETQYF. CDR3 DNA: TGTGCCAGCAGCTCTTTAGCGGGAGGAGGTGAGACCCAGTACTTC.

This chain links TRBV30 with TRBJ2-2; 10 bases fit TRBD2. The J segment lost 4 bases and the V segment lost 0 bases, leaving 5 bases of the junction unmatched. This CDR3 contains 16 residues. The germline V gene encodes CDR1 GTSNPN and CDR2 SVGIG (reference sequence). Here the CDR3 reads CAWSVLGLASTGELFF. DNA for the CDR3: TGTGCCTGGAGTGTACTGGGACTAGCGAGCACCGGGGAGCTGTTTTTT.

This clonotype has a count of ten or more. The CDR3 DNA reads as TGTGCCAGCAGGATGGACAGGGACGGCTACACCTTC. Translated: CASRMDRDGYTF. The V call is TRBV2, the J call TRBJ1-2; 8 nucleotides align to TRBD1. J gave up 8 bases and V 6 bases, and 5 bases lay outside the gene matches. The length of the CDR3 is 12 residues. In germline, CDR1 is SNHLY, CDR2 FYNNEI. The complete variable domain, with remaining parts taken from reference TRBV2 and TRBJ1-2, reads EPEVTQTPSHQVTQMGQEVILRCVPISNHLYFYWYRQILGQKVEFLVSFYNNEISEKSEIFDDQFSVERPDGSNFTLKIRSTKLEDSAMYFCASRMDRDGYTFGSGTRLTVV.

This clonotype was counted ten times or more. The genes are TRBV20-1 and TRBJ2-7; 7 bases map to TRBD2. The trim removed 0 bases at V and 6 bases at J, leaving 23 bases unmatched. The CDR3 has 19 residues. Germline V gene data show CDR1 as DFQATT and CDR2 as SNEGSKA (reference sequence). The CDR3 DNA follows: TGCAGTGCTAGAGACCTCCCGCAAAGCGGGAACTATTACTATCGCGAGCAGTACTTC. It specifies CSARDLPQSGNYYYREQYF.

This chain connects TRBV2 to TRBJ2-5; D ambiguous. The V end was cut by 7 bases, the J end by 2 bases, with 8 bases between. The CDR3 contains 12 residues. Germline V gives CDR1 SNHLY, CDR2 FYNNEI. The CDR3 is CASNGLQETQYF. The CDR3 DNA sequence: TGTGCCAGCAATGGCCTTCAAGAGACCCAGTACTTC.

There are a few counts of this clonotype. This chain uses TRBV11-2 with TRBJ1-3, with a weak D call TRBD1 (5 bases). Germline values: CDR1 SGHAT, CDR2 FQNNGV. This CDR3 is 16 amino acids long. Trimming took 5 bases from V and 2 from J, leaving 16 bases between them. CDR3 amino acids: CASSIQTVKTGNTIYF. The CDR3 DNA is TGTGCCAGCAGCATTCAGACAGTTAAGACTGGAAACACCATATATTTT.

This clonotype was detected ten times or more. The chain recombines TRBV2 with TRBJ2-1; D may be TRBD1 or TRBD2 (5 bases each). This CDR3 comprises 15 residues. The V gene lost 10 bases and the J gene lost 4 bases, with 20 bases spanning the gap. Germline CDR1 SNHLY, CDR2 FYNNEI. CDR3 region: CATKGDVGPYNEQFF. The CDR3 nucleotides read TGTGCCACTAAAGGGGACGTGGGACCTTACAATGAGCAGTTCTTC.

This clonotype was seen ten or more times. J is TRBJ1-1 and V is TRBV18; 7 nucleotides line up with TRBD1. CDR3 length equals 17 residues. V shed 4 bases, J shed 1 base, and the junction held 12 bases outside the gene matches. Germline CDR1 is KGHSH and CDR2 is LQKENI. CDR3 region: CASSLLSGGQQNTEAFF. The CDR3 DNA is TGTGCCAGCTCACTCCTTTCGGGGGGACAGCAGAACACTGAAGCTTTCTTT.

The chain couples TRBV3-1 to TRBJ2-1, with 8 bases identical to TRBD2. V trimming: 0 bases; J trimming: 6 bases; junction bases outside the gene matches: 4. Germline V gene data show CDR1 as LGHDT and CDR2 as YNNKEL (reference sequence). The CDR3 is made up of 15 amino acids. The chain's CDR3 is CASSQDVLAANEQFF. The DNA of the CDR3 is TGTGCCAGCAGCCAAGATGTACTAGCGGCCAATGAGCAGTTCTTC.

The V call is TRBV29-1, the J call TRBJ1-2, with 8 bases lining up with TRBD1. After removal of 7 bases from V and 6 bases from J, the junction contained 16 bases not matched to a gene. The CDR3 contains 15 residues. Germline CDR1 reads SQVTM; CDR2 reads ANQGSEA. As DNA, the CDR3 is TGCAGCGCTATCGGACAGGGAGGTCGTGTGCATGGCTACACCTTC. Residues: CSAIGQGGRVHGYTF. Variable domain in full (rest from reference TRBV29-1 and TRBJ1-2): SAVISQKPSRDICQRGTSLTIQCQVDSQVTMMFWYRQQPGQSLTLIATANQGSEATYESGFVIDKFPISRPNLTFSTLTVSNMSPEDSSIYLCSAIGQGGRVHGYTFGSGTRLTVV.

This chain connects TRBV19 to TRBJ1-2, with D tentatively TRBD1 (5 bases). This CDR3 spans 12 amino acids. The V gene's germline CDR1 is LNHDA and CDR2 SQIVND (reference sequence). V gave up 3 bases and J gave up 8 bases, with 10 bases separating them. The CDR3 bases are TGTGCCAGTAGTATGGGGGTCGGAGGCTACACCTTC. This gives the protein CASSMGVGGYTF.